This T cell receptor beta chain was identified during a study of blood T cell repertoires in COVID-19. The data were produced by immunoSEQ multiplex PCR, yet TCRdb's version contains in-frame clones alone and is incomplete. The top ten clones hold approximately 5.2% of a sample with 150,000 or so clones, roughly three quarters of them seen once. Germline V gene lookup returns CDR1 LGHDT and CDR2 YNNKEL (reference sequence). J lost 6 bases, V lost 5 bases, and 8 bases had no gene match. The CDR3 length is 15 residues. This clone is a singleton in its sample. This clonotype was obtained from a woman aged 70-85 years with COVID-19, enrolled during active disease. The sequencing input was peripheral blood. The chain joins TRBV3-1 (or the pseudogene TRBV3-2) to TRBJ1-1; 11 bases match TRBD1. The CDR3 region is CASSIGRTGGSEAFF. The CDR3 DNA sequence: TGTGCCAGCAGCATCGGCCGGACAGGGGGCTCTGAAGCTTTCTTT.